Listed below are T cell receptor beta chains from one sample, sequenced in a study of cytomegalovirus exposure and HLA in healthy donors. Profiling relied on immunoSEQ multiplex PCR, and the TCRdb table lists in-frame clones only, not all of them. In the table there are 150,000 to 180,000 clones, about four fifths of which are singletons. Sequencing input: PBMCs. The receptor source for this set is a young man in good health and CMV-seropositive. Each CDR3 is given with its conserved first and last residue. The D gene is left open where the match is weak. Only part of the rows carry a size: once, few, many, or a class if the clone is expanded.

v_call: TRBV7-8
d_call: -
clone_size: -
j_call: TRBJ2-7
cdr3_aa: CASSLAEGYEQYF
cdr3_nt: TGTGCCAGCAGCTTAGCGGAGGGGTACGAGCAGTACTTC

v_call: TRBV5-4
d_call: -
clone_size: -
j_call: TRBJ1-2
cdr3_aa: CASSRVGDYGYTF
cdr3_nt: TGTGCCAGCAGCCGAGTAGGGGACTATGGCTACACCTTC

v_call: TRBV5-4
d_call: -
clone_size: -
j_call: TRBJ1-1
cdr3_aa: CASSSQGVNTEAFF
cdr3_nt: TGTGCCAGCAGCTCTCAGGGCGTCAACACTGAAGCTTTCTTT

v_call: TRBV29-1
d_call: -
clone_size: -
j_call: TRBJ1-1
cdr3_aa: CSVEEGTEALF
cdr3_nt: TGCAGCGTTGAAGAGGGCACTGAAGCTCTCTTT

v_call: TRBV5-4
d_call: TRBD1
clone_size: -
j_call: TRBJ2-1
cdr3_aa: CASSSGDRGNEQFF
cdr3_nt: TGTGCCAGCAGCTCAGGGGACAGGGGCAATGAGCAGTTCTTC

v_call: TRBV30
d_call: -
clone_size: -
j_call: TRBJ1-2
cdr3_aa: CAWAAGQNLGYTF
cdr3_nt: TGTGCCTGGGCGGCTGGACAGAATCTAGGCTACACCTTC

v_call: TRBV2
d_call: TRBD1
clone_size: -
j_call: TRBJ1-4
cdr3_aa: CATRTGENEKLFF
cdr3_nt: TGTGCCACCCGGACAGGAGAAAATGAAAAACTGTTTTTT

v_call: TRBV6-5
d_call: -
clone_size: -
j_call: TRBJ1-3
cdr3_aa: CASRSPVSSGNTIYF
cdr3_nt: TGTGCCAGCAGATCCCCGGTCTCGTCTGGAAACACCATATATTTT

v_call: TRBV7-3
d_call: TRBD2
clone_size: -
j_call: TRBJ2-2
cdr3_aa: CASSSTQAGAGELFF
cdr3_nt: TGTGCCAGCAGCTCAACCCAAGCGGGAGCAGGGGAGCTGTTTTTT

v_call: TRBV5-1
d_call: -
clone_size: -
j_call: TRBJ1-4
cdr3_aa: CASSSFSATNEKLFF
cdr3_nt: TGCGCCAGCAGCTCGTTCTCAGCAACTAATGAAAAACTGTTTTTT

v_call: TRBV28
d_call: TRBD2
clone_size: -
j_call: TRBJ2-7
cdr3_aa: CATAFVAGAYEQYF
cdr3_nt: TGTGCCACCGCCTTTGTAGCGGGTGCCTACGAGCAGTACTTC

v_call: TRBV11-3
d_call: -
clone_size: few
j_call: TRBJ2-3
cdr3_aa: CASSSWDSTDTQYF
cdr3_nt: TGTGCCAGCAGCTCCTGGGACTCCACAGATACGCAGTATTTT

v_call: TRBV5-1
d_call: TRBD1
clone_size: -
j_call: TRBJ2-3
cdr3_aa: CASSSGQGVTDTQYF
cdr3_nt: TGCGCCAGCAGCTCCGGACAGGGTGTAACAGATACGCAGTATTTT

v_call: TRBV9
d_call: TRBD1
clone_size: -
j_call: TRBJ1-2
cdr3_aa: CASSVEAGTAINYGYTF
cdr3_nt: TGTGCCAGCAGCGTAGAGGCCGGGACAGCAATTAACTATGGCTACACCTTC

v_call: TRBV7-9
d_call: TRBD1
clone_size: -
j_call: TRBJ2-5
cdr3_aa: CASRAGTEETQYF
cdr3_nt: TGTGCCAGCAGGGCCGGGACAGAAGAGACCCAGTACTTC

v_call: TRBV11-2
d_call: -
clone_size: -
j_call: TRBJ2-6
cdr3_aa: CASYRESSGANVLTF
cdr3_nt: TGTGCCAGTTACAGGGAGAGCTCTGGGGCCAACGTCCTGACTTTC

v_call: TRBV5-5
d_call: -
clone_size: -
j_call: TRBJ1-1
cdr3_aa: CASSLQRGTEAFF
cdr3_nt: TGTGCCAGCAGCTTGCAAAGAGGCACTGAAGCTTTCTTT

v_call: TRBV7-2
d_call: -
clone_size: -
j_call: TRBJ1-5
cdr3_aa: CASTPRHNQPQHF
cdr3_nt: TGTGCCAGCACCCCGCGACACAATCAGCCCCAGCATTTT

v_call: TRBV19
d_call: -
clone_size: -
j_call: TRBJ1-1
cdr3_aa: CASSKEGIAEAFF
cdr3_nt: TGTGCCAGTAGTAAGGAGGGAATCGCTGAAGCTTTCTTT

v_call: TRBV5-4
d_call: TRBD1
clone_size: few
j_call: TRBJ2-5
cdr3_aa: CASSRFTGGVETQYF
cdr3_nt: TGTGCCAGCAGCCGCTTTACAGGGGGCGTAGAGACCCAGTACTTC

v_call: TRBV6-5
d_call: -
clone_size: -
j_call: TRBJ1-2
cdr3_aa: CASGRQGTGGYTF
cdr3_nt: TGTGCCAGCGGCCGCCAGGGGACCGGCGGCTACACCTTC

v_call: TRBV7-6
d_call: -
clone_size: -
j_call: TRBJ2-7
cdr3_aa: CASSSTKGVGGYEQYF
cdr3_nt: TGTGCCAGCAGCAGCACAAAAGGCGTCGGAGGGTACGAGCAGTACTTC

v_call: TRBV11-2
d_call: TRBD2
clone_size: -
j_call: TRBJ2-7
cdr3_aa: CASSLVSGRAQTYEQYF
cdr3_nt: TGTGCCAGCAGCTTAGTGAGCGGGAGGGCCCAAACCTACGAGCAGTACTTC

v_call: TRBV10-1
d_call: TRBD2
clone_size: -
j_call: TRBJ2-3
cdr3_aa: CASSDKAGGRDTQYF
cdr3_nt: TGCGCCAGCAGTGACAAAGCGGGAGGGCGAGATACGCAGTATTTT

v_call: TRBV29-1
d_call: TRBD2
clone_size: once
j_call: TRBJ2-1
cdr3_aa: CSVKTGGESYNEQFF
cdr3_nt: TGCAGCGTGAAAACGGGGGGAGAATCTTACAATGAGCAGTTCTTC

v_call: TRBV6-6
d_call: TRBD2
clone_size: once
j_call: TRBJ2-7
cdr3_aa: CASSYGGEEHEQYF
cdr3_nt: TGTGCCAGCAGTTACGGGGGGGAGGAACACGAGCAGTACTTC

v_call: TRBV7-8
d_call: -
clone_size: -
j_call: TRBJ2-1
cdr3_aa: CASSPPQMEQFF
cdr3_nt: TGTGCCAGCAGCCCCCCCCAAATGGAGCAGTTCTTC

v_call: TRBV7-9
d_call: TRBD2
clone_size: -
j_call: TRBJ2-7
cdr3_aa: CASSSGTSGPYEQYF
cdr3_nt: TGTGCCAGCAGCTCCGGGACTAGCGGGCCCTACGAGCAGTACTTC

v_call: TRBV7-9
d_call: -
clone_size: many
j_call: TRBJ2-7
cdr3_aa: CASSLASGRTYEQYF
cdr3_nt: TGTGCCAGCAGCTTAGCGAGCGGCAGGACCTACGAGCAGTACTTC

v_call: TRBV4-3
d_call: -
clone_size: -
j_call: TRBJ2-5
cdr3_aa: CASSRAGLPGETQYF
cdr3_nt: TGCGCCAGCAGCCGGGCGGGACTCCCGGGGGAGACCCAGTACTTC

v_call: TRBV9
d_call: TRBD1
clone_size: once
j_call: TRBJ1-1
cdr3_aa: CASSVDRSTEAFF
cdr3_nt: TGTGCCAGCAGCGTGGACAGGAGCACTGAAGCTTTCTTT

v_call: TRBV27
d_call: -
clone_size: -
j_call: TRBJ2-7
cdr3_aa: CASSLLTQEQYF
cdr3_nt: TGTGCCAGCAGTTTATTGACTCAGGAGCAGTACTTC

v_call: TRBV9
d_call: -
clone_size: -
j_call: TRBJ1-5
cdr3_aa: CASSSPGGHGPQHF
cdr3_nt: TGTGCCAGCAGCTCCCCGGGCGGGCATGGGCCCCAGCATTTT

v_call: TRBV15
d_call: -
clone_size: once
j_call: TRBJ1-5
cdr3_aa: CATSRPRGEQPQHF
cdr3_nt: TGTGCCACCAGCAGGCCGCGGGGGGAACAGCCCCAGCATTTT

v_call: TRBV11-2
d_call: TRBD2
clone_size: -
j_call: TRBJ2-1
cdr3_aa: CASSLTSGTYNEQFF
cdr3_nt: TGTGCCAGCAGCCTGACTAGCGGAACATACAATGAGCAGTTCTTC

v_call: TRBV30
d_call: -
clone_size: -
j_call: TRBJ1-1
cdr3_aa: CAWGTGGEAFF
cdr3_nt: TGTGCCTGGGGCACAGGTGGGGAAGCTTTCTTT

v_call: TRBV11-2
d_call: -
clone_size: -
j_call: TRBJ2-3
cdr3_aa: CASSLSSRDTQYF
cdr3_nt: TGTGCCAGCAGCTTATCTAGCAGGGATACGCAGTATTTT

v_call: TRBV19
d_call: -
clone_size: few
j_call: TRBJ2-3
cdr3_aa: CASIGQSTDTQYF
cdr3_nt: TGTGCCAGTATAGGACAGAGCACAGATACGCAGTATTTT

v_call: TRBV30
d_call: TRBD1
clone_size: -
j_call: TRBJ1-5
cdr3_aa: CAWSTRGQEPQHF
cdr3_nt: TGTGCCTGGAGTACCAGGGGGCAAGAGCCCCAGCATTTT

v_call: TRBV4-1
d_call: TRBD1
clone_size: -
j_call: TRBJ1-1
cdr3_aa: CASSQEPGQGTAEAFF
cdr3_nt: TGCGCCAGCAGCCAAGAACCCGGACAGGGAACCGCTGAAGCTTTCTTT

v_call: TRBV11-3
d_call: TRBD2
clone_size: -
j_call: TRBJ2-1
cdr3_aa: CASSRTSGGANEQFF
cdr3_nt: TGTGCCAGCAGCCGGACTAGCGGGGGGGCCAATGAGCAGTTCTTC

v_call: TRBV9
d_call: TRBD2
clone_size: -
j_call: TRBJ2-3
cdr3_aa: CASSASAGGPDTQYF
cdr3_nt: TGTGCCAGCAGCGCTTCAGCGGGGGGACCAGATACGCAGTATTTT